The T cell receptor beta chain described here comes from a study of shared clonotypes between healthy human individuals (dated by TCRdb to the early 2020s). In terms of the full investigation: The cohort included three men and a couple of women between 18 and 49 years of age. Per donor, three plates each were used for CD4 naive and CD4 memory, two for CD8 naive, and one for CD8 memory. To estimate repertoire size and how much clonotypes are shared between individuals, the study performed deep sequencing of blood TCR repertoires from a handful of healthy adults. Different laboratories and diverse techniques were used to prepare libraries and sequence TCR repertoires, to increase sequencing depth and limit assay-specific biases. Per donor, leukapheresis produced somewhere between about 0.9 and 10 billion PBMCs.

CD8 naive samples were CD45RO-negative cells positively selected for CCR7, giving a CD45RA+CCR7+ population that excluded TemRA cells. The donors were healthy, HIV-negative adults who had no recently reported acute infections or vaccinations. All donors were Caucasian adults living in Nashville, Tennessee, USA. After blood collection by leukapheresis, PBMCs were isolated using Ficoll-Histopaque density gradient centrifugation and then cryopreserved in the vapor phase of liquid nitrogen. Analytical flow cytometry was used to check the purity and quantity of every magnetically sorted T cell population. From each sorted fraction, genomic DNA was isolated and quantified by UV absorbance on a Nanodrop 2000c. Trimming takes 5 bases from V and 2 bases from J, and the germline ends sit 19 bases apart. Taken from the germline V gene, the CDR1 and CDR2 loops are SGHTA and FQGNSA. Including the terminal cysteine and phenylalanine, the CDR3 comprises 16 residues. The sequence is cut down to CDR3 DNA, 48 bases in frame from base 1.

TCR CDR3 regions were amplified from genomic DNA by multiplex PCR using the deep immunoSEQ assay. Extracted genomic DNA from each cell subset was distributed evenly across all wells of several immunoSEQ 96-well plates, and each plate was treated as a replicate. For sorted subsets, around 0.2 ug genomic DNA, equal to about 30,000 T cell genomes, was loaded into each replicate PCR. The purified libraries were quantified using a Qubit 3.0 fluorometer, sized with a Bioanalyzer 2100, and then quantified again using the KAPA Library Quantification kit. Each immunoSEQ 96-well plate was sequenced on its own single-read 150-cycle Illumina NextSeq 550 flow cell. The original methods were these. Because the immunoSEQ output held only junctional sequences and lacked quality scores, the filtering could not match the filtering applied to full-length reads. To assign V/J genes and CDR3, sequences were annotated against IMGT germline references using PyIR, a Python wrapper for IgBLAST v1.9. Any read was removed if the V/J assignment was weak (E-value above 1e-6), the CDR3 was missing, or the read contained stop codons, out-of-frame junctions, or ambiguous translated residues. V3J clonotypes were defined as sequences sharing the same inferred V gene, J gene, and CDR3 amino acid sequence. Percentage overlap between repertoires was calculated by dividing the number of shared unique clonotypes by the size of the smaller repertoire. Repertoire richness was assessed with RTK rarefaction, the Chao1 estimator, and Recon v2.1 estimates of unobserved clonotypes. Generation probabilities were computed with OLGA for all TCRbeta clonotypes obtained by the gDNA method from several donors. TCRdb retrieved this table from immuneACCESS and kept in-frame rearrangements only. Not all clones are present; in checked studies, unresolved V genes account for under half, and no reason is known for the remainder. That table is the source of V, J and clone size, and D and trimming were worked out from the DNA. The sample profile shows about 2,100,000 clones; about 93% of them were found once. Clones ranked in the top ten supply under 2% of the sample.

This clone was counted once. Which antigen it targets is not known. No much larger clone is present one base from it, and per-base qualities are unavailable. Beyond this particular receptor, the publication reports: Sampling was limited to blood, and TCR repertoires in tissue likely differ from TCR repertoires in blood. Naive subsets generally had larger estimated clonotype richness than memory subsets. Based on pairwise subsampling, the degree of clonotype sharing among donors was expected to be affected by sequencing depth. Compared with non-shared clonotypes, clonotypes shared by all four sorted-subset donors had higher generation probabilities. Even with the large sequencing depth, rarefaction of the sorted-subset datasets indicated that sequencing was incomplete. About 5% of naive CD4, around 4% of naive CD8, approximately 2% of memory CD4, and 0.4% of memory CD8 clonotypes were shared across a few donors. Because the study included a small number of donors, the genetic and exposure-history diversity represented was limited.

The TCR sequence derives from a man between 18 and 29 years old in good health. Some clones in this sample may be carry-over from other donors' samples. The V and J segments used are TRBV7-2 and TRBJ2-7; TRBD2 is possibly the D segment (5 matching bases). Input material: naive CD8+ T cells from PBMCs. This specimen's cell subset or site label, per the study, means: CD45RA+CCR7+. The nucleotide sequence reads as follows: TGTGCCAGCAGCCCCCAGGCGGGCCATTCGACCTACGAGCAGTACTTC. Translation gives CASSPQAGHSTYEQYF.